The text below deals with one TCR beta chain. Its antigen is still unknown. The data belong to a study of cytomegalovirus exposure and HLA in healthy donors. Primers for the PCR totalled 60 Vbeta and 13 Jbeta. Sequenced by immunoSEQ multiplex PCR; TCRdb stores in-frame clones only, minus some. The sample has 150,000 to 200,000 clones, approximately 84% seen once. There are 17 residues in the CDR3. V shed 6 bases and J shed 1 base, with 17 bases lying between them. Germline V gene data show CDR1 as SGHRS and CDR2 as YFSETQ. Findings and limits, study-wide: Sequencing likely produced, as an artifact, a cluster of highly shared sequence variants. From TCR beta sequences, most subjects' HLA-A and HLA-B alleles were reportedly predicted accurately. Later on, a genetic analysis was performed. It linked a missense variant in DCLRE1C with V- and J-gene trimming of TCR beta.

The material sequenced was PBMCs. The chain has TRBV5-1 and TRBJ2-6; D is ambiguous. The clonotype was recovered from a boy younger than 18 in good health and CMV-seronegative. The CDR3: CASTRSTKQSGANVLTF. Written as DNA, the CDR3 is TGCGCCAGCACTAGATCTACGAAACAATCTGGGGCCAACGTCCTGACTTTC. Supplemented by reference TRBV5-1 and TRBJ2-6, the full variable domain reads KAGVTQTPRYLIKTRGQQVTLSCSPISGHRSVSWYQQTPGQGLQFLFEYFSETQRNKGNFPGRFSGRQFSNSRSEMNVSTLELGDSALYLCASTRSTKQSGANVLTFGAGSRLTVL.